These 27 T cell receptor beta chains were all obtained from the same sample, sequenced in a study of T cells in tumors after PD-1 blockade. The method was immunoSEQ multiplex PCR; TCRdb's version includes in-frame clones alone and lacks a portion of them. The sample contains about 48,000 clones, approximately 81% of which appear only once. Sequences were derived from PBMCs, sampled before anti-PD-1 treatment. The receptors were sampled from a human donor with basal cell carcinoma.

V and J are TRBV30 and TRBJ2-7, with a tentative D call TRBD1 (5 bases). Germline CDR1 reads GTSNPN; CDR2 reads SVGIG (reference sequence). The V and J ends lost 0 bases and 4 bases respectively, with 16 bases between them. CDR3 length equals 15 residues. DNA for the CDR3: TGTGCCTGGAGTGTATCTAGGGGCCCGGCGTACGAGCAGTACTTC. Translated, it gives CAWSVSRGPAYEQYF.

The gene calls are TRBV6-5 and TRBJ1-4; weak D call: TRBD1 (5 bases). The V gene lost 6 bases and the J gene lost 3 bases, with 8 bases spanning the gap. Germline loops: CDR1 MNHEY, CDR2 SVGAGI. The CDR3 extends over 13 amino acids. The DNA for the CDR3 is TGTGCCAGCAGGCAGGGTGCTAATGAAAAACTGTTTTTT. This encodes CASRQGANEKLFF.

The CDR3 loop is CSAKEGGNLSPQHF. The CDR3 DNA sequence: TGCAGCGCCAAAGAAGGAGGGAATCTGAGCCCCCAGCATTTT. The chain employs TRBV29-1 and TRBJ1-5; D is undetermined. Trimming took 7 bases from V and 10 from J, leaving 23 bases between them. Germline-derived CDR1 and CDR2 are SQVTM and ANQGSEA. The CDR3 is 14 residues long.

This chain connects TRBV5-1 to TRBJ2-1, with 9 bases fitting TRBD2. V shed 4 bases, J shed 7 bases, and the junction held 9 bases outside the gene matches. The germline V gene encodes CDR1 SGHRS and CDR2 YFSETQ. The CDR3 is 15 amino acids. This chain's CDR3 is CASSGGGGASNEQFF. CDR3 sequence (DNA): TGCGCCAGCAGCGGGGGCGGGGGGGCCTCGAATGAGCAGTTCTTC.

This chain joins TRBV5-8 and TRBJ2-7, with TRBD1 matching 8 bases. The CDR3 totals 14 residues. Trimming removed 5 bases from V and 2 bases from J; junction bases left unmatched: 6. Germline-derived CDR1 and CDR2 are SGHTS and YDEGEE. The CDR3 DNA reads as TGTGCCAGCAGATACAGGGGGTTAACCTACGAGCAGTACTTC. Its translation is CASRYRGLTYEQYF.

V and J are TRBV5-1 and TRBJ1-6; D gene ambiguous. V lost 0 bases, J lost 9 bases, and 13 bases lay in between. This CDR3 has 15 amino acids. Germline V gene lookup returns CDR1 SGHRS and CDR2 YFSETQ. CDR3 sequence: CASSLGEGLSSPLHF. CDR3 coding DNA: TGCGCCAGCAGCTTGGGAGAGGGATTGAGTTCACCCCTCCACTTT.

The chain employs TRBV5-1 and TRBJ2-5; TRBD1 matches at 7 bases. Trimming removed 4 bases from V and 5 bases from J; junction bases left unmatched: 8. CDR1 is SGHRS, CDR2 YFSETQ, per germline. The CDR3 contains 14 residues. CDR3 sequence reads: CASSDEGQSETQYF. CDR3 DNA: TGCGCCAGCAGCGATGAGGGACAGTCGGAGACCCAGTACTTC.

J is TRBJ1-1 and V is TRBV18; D call uncertain. The V gene lost 1 base and the J gene lost 4 bases, with 10 bases spanning the gap. Germline assignment: CDR1 KGHSH and CDR2 LQKENI. CDR3 length: 14 amino acids. CDR3 loop: CASSPLPRGTEAFF. For the CDR3, the DNA is TGTGCCAGCTCACCACTGCCCCGTGGCACTGAAGCTTTCTTT. Variable domain in full (rest from reference TRBV18 and TRBJ1-1): NAGVMQNPRHLVRRRGQEARLRCSPMKGHSHVYWYRQLPEEGLKFMVYLQKENIIDESGMPKERFSAEFPKEGPSILRIQQVVRGDSAAYFCASSPLPRGTEAFFGQGTRLTVV.

The CDR3 spells CASSFVWDSVYEQYF. CDR3 DNA sequence: TGTGCCAGCAGTTTTGTCTGGGACAGTGTCTACGAGCAGTACTTC. The chain links TRBV28 to TRBJ2-7; 7 bases fit TRBD1. The CDR3 consists of 15 residues. The V gene end was trimmed by 3 bases and the J gene end by 3 bases; junction bases not matched to a gene: 8. Looked up from germline, CDR1 is MDHEN and CDR2 is SYDVKM.

The CDR3 reads CASSLDRSNQPQHF. In DNA form, the CDR3 reads TGTGCCAGCAGCTTGGACAGGAGCAATCAGCCCCAGCATTTT. The chain has TRBV5-5 and TRBJ1-5, with D maybe TRBD1 (5 bases). CDR1 is SGHKS, CDR2 YYEKEE, per germline (reference sequence). The V end lost 0 bases, the J end lost 1 base, and 5 bases lay between the germline ends. This CDR3 region has 14 residues.

The chain has TRBV7-6 and TRBJ2-3; perhaps TRBD2 as D (5 bases). This CDR3 is 15 amino acids long. Germline assignment: CDR1 SGHVS and CDR2 FNYEAQ. The ends were cut back, 2 bases at V and 0 bases at J, with 9 bases in the middle. The CDR3 here is CASSLFRTSTDTQYF. In nucleotides, the CDR3 is TGTGCCAGCAGCTTATTTCGGACTAGCACAGATACGCAGTATTTT.

The rearrangement joins TRBV5-5 to TRBJ2-3; unclear D gene. The V end was cut by 4 bases, the J end by 0 bases, with 15 bases between. This CDR3 region has 16 residues. CDR1 and CDR2 from the germline V gene are SGHKS and YYEKEE (reference sequence). In DNA, the CDR3 is TGTGCCAGCAGCCCGCCTGGGGTTTCTAGCACAGATACGCAGTATTTT. Residues: CASSPPGVSSTDTQYF.

The rearrangement joins TRBV28 to TRBJ2-5; TRBD2 matches at 11 bases. Germline trimming cut 3 bases from V and 5 bases from J; bases unmatched to any gene: 11. Germline V CDR1 and CDR2: MDHEN, SYDVKM. The CDR3 covers 17 residues. CDR3 sequence: CASSFRVAGGPWETQYF. In DNA form, the CDR3 reads TGTGCCAGCAGTTTTCGAGTAGCGGGGGGGCCTTGGGAGACCCAGTACTTC.

V and J are TRBV28 and TRBJ2-3; 9 bases line up with TRBD2. The V and J ends lost 9 bases and 10 bases, in that order; junction bases with no gene match: 8. In germline, CDR1 is MDHEN, CDR2 SYDVKM. There are 12 residues in the CDR3. DNA of the CDR3: TGTGCCAGTCTGAATAGCGGGGGAGCGCAGTATTTT. Amino acid sequence: CASLNSGGAQYF.

The count of this clone is one. This chain connects TRBV18 to TRBJ2-7; D may be TRBD1 (6 bases). Germline CDR1 is KGHSH and CDR2 is LQKENI. V dropped 4 bases and J dropped 4 bases, with 14 bases sitting between them. The CDR3 contains 14 residues. The CDR3: CASSLWTAPYEQYF. The CDR3 DNA reads as TGTGCCAGCTCACTTTGGACAGCACCATACGAGCAGTACTTC.

CDR3 in DNA: TGTGCCAGCAGCTTATATGGGGGGGCTGTCGGGGAGCTGTTTTTT. Its protein is CASSLYGGAVGELFF. The gene calls are TRBV11-3 and TRBJ2-2; tentatively, D is TRBD2 (7 bases). The length of the CDR3 is 15 residues. V lost 2 bases to trimming and J lost 7 bases, with 14 bases between them. Germline CDR1 is SGHNT and CDR2 is YENEEA.

A few counts support this clone. V and J are TRBV12-5 and TRBJ2-2; 7 bases are a match to TRBD1. The CDR3 consists of 14 residues. Germline V gives CDR1 LGHNT, CDR2 FRNRAP. Germline trimming cut 11 bases from V and 3 bases from J; bases unmatched to any gene: 9. DNA of the CDR3: TGTGCTCACAGGGGAAAGTTCGACACCGGGGAGCTGTTTTTT. Encoded protein: CAHRGKFDTGELFF. Full variable domain (rest looked up from reference TRBV12-5 and TRBJ2-2): DARVTQTPRHKVTEMGQEVTMRCQPILGHNTVFWYRQTMMQGLELLAYFRNRAPLDDSGMPKDRFSAEMPDATLATLKIQPSEPRDSAVYFCAHRGKFDTGELFFGEGSRLTVL.

This chain uses TRBV19 with TRBJ2-7; D is possibly TRBD2 (6 bases). The CDR3 contains 15 residues. Germline assignment: CDR1 LNHDA and CDR2 SQIVND (reference sequence). V was cut by 1 base and J by 0 bases, with 10 bases left in between. CDR3 coding DNA: TGTGCCAGTAGTATAGCGGCGGGAAGCTCCTACGAGCAGTACTTC. Amino acids: CASSIAAGSSYEQYF.

J is TRBJ2-7 and V is TRBV29-1; the D gene is possibly TRBD2 (6 bases). Trimming shortened V by 6 bases and J by 2 bases, and 11 bases separated the two germline ends. The CDR3 extends over 12 amino acids. Germline V CDR1 and CDR2: SQVTM, ANQGSEA. CDR3 region: CSVRTGAYEQYF. CDR3 nucleotide sequence: TGCAGCGTGCGGACGGGGGCCTACGAGCAGTACTTC.

The genes are TRBV5-4 and TRBJ1-6, with a tentative D call TRBD1 (6 bases). Germline V gives CDR1 SGHNT, CDR2 YYREEE (reference sequence). The CDR3 length is 15 residues. The V end was cut by 2 bases, the J end by 0 bases, with 6 bases between. The CDR3 nucleotides are TGTGCCAGCAGCTTCAGGGGCTCCTATAATTCACCCCTCCACTTT. Translation gives CASSFRGSYNSPLHF. Supplemented by reference TRBV5-4 and TRBJ1-6, the full variable domain reads ETGVTQSPTHLIKTRGQQVTLRCSSQSGHNTVSWYQQALGQGPQFIFQYYREEENGRGNFPPRFSGLQFPNYSSELNVNALELDDSALYLCASSFRGSYNSPLHFGNGTRLTVT.

The chain couples TRBV19 to TRBJ1-2; the match to TRBD1 covers 10 bases. Germline V gene sequence: CDR1 LNHDA, CDR2 SQIVND (reference sequence). This CDR3 is built from 15 residues. V lost 5 bases to trimming and J lost 2 bases; unmatched junction nucleotides: 5. DNA for the CDR3: TGTGCCAGTAGTTCACCGGGACAGGGGAACTATGGCTACACCTTC. Protein: CASSSPGQGNYGYTF.

Only a few counts were recorded for this clone. The chain carries TRBV4-1 and TRBJ2-2, with 7 bases identical to TRBD1. CDR3 length: 16 residues. Germline CDR1 is MGHRA and CDR2 is YSYEKL. J lost 3 bases, V lost 3 bases, and 7 bases had no gene match. The CDR3 DNA sequence: TGCGCCAGCAGCCAGGCGAGACAGGGAGACACCGGGGAGCTGTTTTTT. Translating it yields CASSQARQGDTGELFF.

The chain combines TRBV4-1 with TRBJ2-5; D ambiguous. The germline V gene encodes CDR1 MGHRA and CDR2 YSYEKL. CDR3 length equals 15 residues. Trimming shortened V by 1 base and J by 4 bases, and 13 bases separated the two germline ends. CDR3 residues: CASSQGMVGVETQYF. In nucleotides, the CDR3 is TGCGCCAGCAGCCAAGGGATGGTCGGCGTAGAGACCCAGTACTTC.

The chain uses TRBV2 and TRBJ1-2; D perhaps matches TRBD1 (5 bases). Germline V gene lookup returns CDR1 SNHLY and CDR2 FYNNEI. This CDR3 contains 12 residues. The ends were cut back, 6 bases at V and 4 bases at J, with 9 bases in the middle. For the CDR3, the DNA is TGTGCCAGCAGCCGACAGATCTATGGCTACACCTTC. Translated: CASSRQIYGYTF. The full variable domain, with the rest looked up from reference TRBV2 and TRBJ1-2, is EPEVTQTPSHQVTQMGQEVILRCVPISNHLYFYWYRQILGQKVEFLVSFYNNEISEKSEIFDDQFSVERPDGSNFTLKIRSTKLEDSAMYFCASSRQIYGYTFGSGTRLTVV.

This chain uses TRBV13 with TRBJ2-7; no firm D call. CDR1 and CDR2 (germline): PRHDT, FYEKMQ (reference sequence). The CDR3 consists of 15 residues. Trimming shortened V by 2 bases and J by 3 bases, and 14 bases separated the two germline ends. In nucleotides, the CDR3 is TGTGCCAGCAGCTTATCCCGGCTATTTGTCTACGAGCAGTACTTC. Translation gives CASSLSRLFVYEQYF.

J is TRBJ2-2 and V is TRBV29-1, with D hard to call. Looked up from germline, CDR1 is SQVTM and CDR2 is ANQGSEA. The CDR3 runs 13 residues. V was clipped by 3 bases and J by 0 bases, with 5 bases between them. The CDR3 coding sequence is TGCAGCGTTGACAGGTCGAACACCGGGGAGCTGTTTTTT. This codes for CSVDRSNTGELFF.

V usage is TRBV6-2 or TRBV6-3 and J usage is TRBJ1-2; possible D gene TRBD1, 6 bases. The CDR3 is 14 residues long. From germline, CDR1 is MNHEY and CDR2 SVGEGT. Trimming removed 4 bases from V and 4 bases from J, with 13 bases in between. The CDR3 here is CASSFGGSIYGYTF. DNA for the CDR3: TGTGCCAGCAGTTTTGGGGGCAGCATCTATGGCTACACCTTC.